The source of this TCR beta chain is a study of beta chain features in type 1 diabetes. Study findings and constraints: For patients and controls alike, PCR might favor shorter templates to the same degree. People with Type 1 diabetes carried modestly yet significantly shorter TCRB CDR3s in all four CD4+ subsets. VDJ junctions from patients with type 1 diabetes contained fewer insertions and more deletions. Using cDNA template may skew counts toward highly expressing activated cells.

Points on this clone: Its antigen is not identified.

CD4+ naive, central memory, regulatory and stem cell-like memory cells were sorted via CD45RO/CCR7/CD25/CD127/CD95/CD27. Sequencing targeted expressed TCRB transcripts, as all isolated RNA had been reverse transcribed. Data came from immunoSEQ multiplex PCR; TCRdb stores just in-frame clones and leaves some out. The sample consists of 300,000 or so clones, around an eighth of them appearing once. This CDR3 is 15 amino acids long. V lost 6 bases and J lost 7; bases outside the gene matches: 8. CDR1 SGHAT and CDR2 FQNNGV come from the germline V gene. Sequencing was done on a sample of naive CD4+ T cells from blood. This sequence joins TRBV11-2 and TRBJ1-5; 11 positions match TRBD1. The TCR comes from a man aged 30-40 years with type 1 diabetes. Here the CDR3 reads CASSYGQGAGQPQHF. DNA of the CDR3: TGTGCCAGCAGTTATGGACAGGGGGCTGGGCAGCCCCAGCATTTT.